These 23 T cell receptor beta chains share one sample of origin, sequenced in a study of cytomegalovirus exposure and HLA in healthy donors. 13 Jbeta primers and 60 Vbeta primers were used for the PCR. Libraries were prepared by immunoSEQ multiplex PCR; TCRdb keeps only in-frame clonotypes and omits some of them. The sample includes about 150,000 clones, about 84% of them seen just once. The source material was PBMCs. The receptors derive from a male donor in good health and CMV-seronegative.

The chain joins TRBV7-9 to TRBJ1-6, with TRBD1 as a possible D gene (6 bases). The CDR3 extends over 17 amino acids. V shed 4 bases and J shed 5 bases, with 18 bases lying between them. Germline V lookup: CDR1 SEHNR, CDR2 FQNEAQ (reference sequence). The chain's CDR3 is CASSSDRTPPHNSPLHF. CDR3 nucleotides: TGTGCCAGCAGCTCAGACAGGACTCCCCCCCATAATTCACCCCTCCACTTT.

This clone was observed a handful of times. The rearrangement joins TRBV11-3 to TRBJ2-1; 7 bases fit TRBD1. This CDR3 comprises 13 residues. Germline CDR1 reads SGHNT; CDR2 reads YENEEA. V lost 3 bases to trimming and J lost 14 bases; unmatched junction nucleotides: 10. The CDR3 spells CASSFKQGWFEFF. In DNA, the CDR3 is TGTGCCAGCAGCTTTAAACAGGGGTGGTTCGAGTTCTTC.

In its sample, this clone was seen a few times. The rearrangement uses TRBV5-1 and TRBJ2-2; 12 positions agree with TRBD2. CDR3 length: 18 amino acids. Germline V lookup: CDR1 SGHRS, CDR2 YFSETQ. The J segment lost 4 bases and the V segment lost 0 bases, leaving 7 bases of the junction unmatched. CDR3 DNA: TGCGCCAGCAGCTTGGGGCTAGCGGGAGGGCCTCGCACCGGGGAGCTGTTTTTT. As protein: CASSLGLAGGPRTGELFF. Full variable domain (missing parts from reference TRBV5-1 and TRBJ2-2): KAGVTQTPRYLIKTRGQQVTLSCSPISGHRSVSWYQQTPGQGLQFLFEYFSETQRNKGNFPGRFSGRQFSNSRSEMNVSTLELGDSALYLCASSLGLAGGPRTGELFFGEGSRLTVL.

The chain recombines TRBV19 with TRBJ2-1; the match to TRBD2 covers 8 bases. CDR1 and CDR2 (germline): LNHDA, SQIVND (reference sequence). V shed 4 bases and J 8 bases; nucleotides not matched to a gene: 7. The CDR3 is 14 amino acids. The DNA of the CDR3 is TGTGCCAGTAGTAACCGGGAGGGCCTAGATGAGCAGTTCTTC. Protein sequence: CASSNREGLDEQFF.

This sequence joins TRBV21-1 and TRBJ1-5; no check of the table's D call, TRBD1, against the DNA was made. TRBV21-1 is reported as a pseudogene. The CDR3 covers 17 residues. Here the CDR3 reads CASSEYRGTYSNQPQHF. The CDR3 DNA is TGTGCCAGCAGCGAATACAGGGGTACGTATAGCAATCAGCCCCAGCATTTT.

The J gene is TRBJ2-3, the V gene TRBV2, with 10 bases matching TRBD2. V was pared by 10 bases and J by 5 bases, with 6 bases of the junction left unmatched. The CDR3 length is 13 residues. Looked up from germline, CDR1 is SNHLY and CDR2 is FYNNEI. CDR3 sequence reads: CATMGLALDTQYF. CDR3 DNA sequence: TGTGCCACCATGGGACTAGCGCTAGATACGCAGTATTTT. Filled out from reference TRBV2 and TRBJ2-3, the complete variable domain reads EPEVTQTPSHQVTQMGQEVILRCVPISNHLYFYWYRQILGQKVEFLVSFYNNEISEKSEIFDDQFSVERPDGSNFTLKIRSTKLEDSAMYFCATMGLALDTQYFGPGTRLTVL.

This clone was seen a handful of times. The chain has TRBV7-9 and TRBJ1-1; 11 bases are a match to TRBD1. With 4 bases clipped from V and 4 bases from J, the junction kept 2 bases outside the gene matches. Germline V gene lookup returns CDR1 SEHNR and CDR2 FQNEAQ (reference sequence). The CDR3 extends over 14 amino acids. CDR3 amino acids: CASSWDRGGTEAFF. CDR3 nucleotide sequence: TGTGCCAGCAGCTGGGACAGGGGGGGCACTGAAGCTTTCTTT.

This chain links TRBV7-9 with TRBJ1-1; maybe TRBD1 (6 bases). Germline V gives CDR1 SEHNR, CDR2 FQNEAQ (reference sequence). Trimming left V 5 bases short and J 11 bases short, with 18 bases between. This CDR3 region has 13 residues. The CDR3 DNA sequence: TGTGCCAGCAGCCCCGGGACACTCATCGGGGCTTTCTTT. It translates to CASSPGTLIGAFF.

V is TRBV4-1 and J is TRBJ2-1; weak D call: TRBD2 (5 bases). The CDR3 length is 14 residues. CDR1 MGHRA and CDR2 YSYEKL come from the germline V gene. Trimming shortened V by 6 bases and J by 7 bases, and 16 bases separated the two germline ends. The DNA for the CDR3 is TGCGCCAGCAGATATACGGGGAGCTTGAATGAGCAGTTCTTC. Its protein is CASRYTGSLNEQFF.

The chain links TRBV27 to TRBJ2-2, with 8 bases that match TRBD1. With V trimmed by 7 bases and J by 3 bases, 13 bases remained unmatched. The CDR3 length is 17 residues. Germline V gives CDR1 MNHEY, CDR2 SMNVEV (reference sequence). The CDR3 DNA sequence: TGTGCCAGCACCCCCCGGGTGACAGGGGACCACACCGGGGAGCTGTTTTTT. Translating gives CASTPRVTGDHTGELFF.

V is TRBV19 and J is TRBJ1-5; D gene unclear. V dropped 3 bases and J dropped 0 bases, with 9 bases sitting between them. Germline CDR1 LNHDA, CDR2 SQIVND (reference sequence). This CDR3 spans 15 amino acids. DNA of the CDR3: TGTGCCAGTAGTATTATAAGAGGTAGCAATCAGCCCCAGCATTTT. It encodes CASSIIRGSNQPQHF.

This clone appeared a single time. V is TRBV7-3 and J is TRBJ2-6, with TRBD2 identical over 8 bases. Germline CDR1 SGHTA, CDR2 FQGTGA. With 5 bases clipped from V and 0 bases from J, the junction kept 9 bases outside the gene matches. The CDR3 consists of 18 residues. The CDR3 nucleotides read TGTGCCAGCAGCCCATCGGGGCTAGCGGGCTCTGGGGCCAACGTCCTGACTTTC. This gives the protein CASSPSGLAGSGANVLTF. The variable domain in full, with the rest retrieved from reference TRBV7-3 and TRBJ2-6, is GAGVSQTPSNKVTEKGKYVELRCDPISGHTALYWYRQSLGQGPEFLIYFQGTGAADDSGLPNDRFFAVRPEGSVSTLKIQRTERGDSAVYLCASSPSGLAGSGANVLTFGAGSRLTVL.

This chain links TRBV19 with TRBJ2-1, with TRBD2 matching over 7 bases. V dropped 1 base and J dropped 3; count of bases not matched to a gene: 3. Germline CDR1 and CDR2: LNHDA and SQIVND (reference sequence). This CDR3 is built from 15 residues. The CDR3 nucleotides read TGTGCCAGTAGTATAGTGAGCGGGAACTACAATGAGCAGTTCTTC. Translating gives CASSIVSGNYNEQFF.

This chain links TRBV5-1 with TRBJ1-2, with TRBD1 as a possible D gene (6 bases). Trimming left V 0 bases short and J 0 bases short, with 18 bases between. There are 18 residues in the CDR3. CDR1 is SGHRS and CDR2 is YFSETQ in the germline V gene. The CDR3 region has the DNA TGCGCCAGCAGCTTGGCTTTGGCAGGGGAAGTTTCTAACTATGGCTACACCTTC. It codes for CASSLALAGEVSNYGYTF.

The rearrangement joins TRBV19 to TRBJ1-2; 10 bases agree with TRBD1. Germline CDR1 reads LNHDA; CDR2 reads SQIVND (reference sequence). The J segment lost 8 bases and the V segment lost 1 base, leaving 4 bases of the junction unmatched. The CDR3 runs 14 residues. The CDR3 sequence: CASSIGGTGDGYTF. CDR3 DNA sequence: TGTGCCAGTAGTATAGGTGGGACAGGGGACGGCTACACCTTC.

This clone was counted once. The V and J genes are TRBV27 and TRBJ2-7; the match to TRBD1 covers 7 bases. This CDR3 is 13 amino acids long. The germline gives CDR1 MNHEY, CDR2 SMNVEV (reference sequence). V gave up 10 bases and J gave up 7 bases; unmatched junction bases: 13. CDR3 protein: CANPGQPGREQYF. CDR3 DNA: TGTGCCAACCCGGGACAGCCTGGAAGGGAGCAGTACTTC.

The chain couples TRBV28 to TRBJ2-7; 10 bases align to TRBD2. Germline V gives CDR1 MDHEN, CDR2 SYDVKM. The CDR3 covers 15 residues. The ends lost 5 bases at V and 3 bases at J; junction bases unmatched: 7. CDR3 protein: CASSPRLAGNYEQYF. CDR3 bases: TGTGCCAGCAGTCCACGACTAGCGGGTAACTACGAGCAGTACTTC. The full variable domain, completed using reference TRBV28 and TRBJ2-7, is DVKVTQSSRYLVKRTGEKVFLECVQDMDHENMFWYRQDPGLGLRLIYFSYDVKMKEKGDIPEGYSVSREKKERFSLILESASTNQTSMYLCASSPRLAGNYEQYFGPGTRLTVT.

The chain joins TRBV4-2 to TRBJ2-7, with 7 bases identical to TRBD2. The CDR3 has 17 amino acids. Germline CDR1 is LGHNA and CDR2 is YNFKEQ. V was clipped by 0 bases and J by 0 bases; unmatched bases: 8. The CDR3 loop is CASSQEATGGSSYEQYF. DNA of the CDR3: TGTGCCAGCAGCCAAGAGGCTACGGGAGGAAGCTCCTACGAGCAGTACTTC.

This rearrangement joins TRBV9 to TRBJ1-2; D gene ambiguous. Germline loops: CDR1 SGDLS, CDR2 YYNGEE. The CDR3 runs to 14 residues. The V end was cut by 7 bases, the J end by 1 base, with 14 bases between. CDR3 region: CASASGANNYGYTF. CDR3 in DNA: TGTGCCAGCGCAAGTGGAGCGAATAACTATGGCTACACCTTC.

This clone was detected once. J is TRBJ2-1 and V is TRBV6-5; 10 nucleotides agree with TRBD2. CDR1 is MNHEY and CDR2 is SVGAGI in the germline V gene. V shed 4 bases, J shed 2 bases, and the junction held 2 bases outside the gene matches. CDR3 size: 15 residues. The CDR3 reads CASSLAGGAYNEQFF. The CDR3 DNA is TGTGCCAGCAGTTTAGCGGGGGGAGCCTACAATGAGCAGTTCTTC.

CDR3 DNA sequence: TGTGCCAGTAGTACTAAGGACCCAGGGGGCTCGAGGCCCCAGCATTTT. It is translated as CASSTKDPGGSRPQHF. V is TRBV19 and J is TRBJ1-5, with 8 bases identical to TRBD1. The CDR3 sequence is 16 residues long. V dropped 4 bases and J dropped 9; count of bases not matched to a gene: 14. Germline V gene data show CDR1 as LNHDA and CDR2 as SQIVND (reference sequence). Filled out from reference TRBV19 and TRBJ1-5, the complete variable domain reads DGGITQSPKYLFRKEGQNVTLSCEQNLNHDAMYWYRQDPGQGLRLIYYSQIVNDFQKGDIAEGYSVSREKKESFPLTVTSAQKNPTAFYLCASSTKDPGGSRPQHFGDGTRLSIL.

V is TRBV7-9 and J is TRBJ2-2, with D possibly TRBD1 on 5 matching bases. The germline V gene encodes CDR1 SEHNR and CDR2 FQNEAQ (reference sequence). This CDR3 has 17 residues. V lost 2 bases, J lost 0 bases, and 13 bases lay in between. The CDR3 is CASSLRRRQTNTGELFF. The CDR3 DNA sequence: TGTGCCAGCAGCTTAAGACGACGACAGACGAACACCGGGGAGCTGTTTTTT.

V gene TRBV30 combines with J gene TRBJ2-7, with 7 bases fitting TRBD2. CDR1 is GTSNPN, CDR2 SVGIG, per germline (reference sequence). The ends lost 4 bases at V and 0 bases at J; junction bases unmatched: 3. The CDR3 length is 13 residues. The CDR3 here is CAWNSGDSYEQYF. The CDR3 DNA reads TGTGCCTGGAACAGCGGGGACTCCTACGAGCAGTACTTC.